This T cell receptor (beta chain) came from a study of shared clonotypes between healthy human individuals. Germline assignment: CDR1 SGHRS and CDR2 YFSETQ. This CDR3 has 17 residues. V lost 4 bases and J 0 bases, leaving 17 bases between the germline ends. Worth noting for this clone: Its cognate antigen is unknown.

Using immunoSEQ multiplex PCR, the repertoire was profiled, and TCRdb retains in-frame clones only, with some absent. The sample records about 470,000 clones, roughly three quarters being singletons. The study's findings and limits: Only blood was sampled; tissue repertoires likely differ.

Sequences were obtained from PBMCs. This TCR was recovered from a woman in her thirties or forties in good health. Some clones in this sample may be carry-over from other donors' samples. The V gene is TRBV5-1, the J gene TRBJ1-3; D ambiguous. The CDR3 nucleotides read TGCGCCAGCAGCCCCCTGGGTGAAGGAAACTCTGGAAACACCATATATTTT. Its protein is CASSPLGEGNSGNTIYF.